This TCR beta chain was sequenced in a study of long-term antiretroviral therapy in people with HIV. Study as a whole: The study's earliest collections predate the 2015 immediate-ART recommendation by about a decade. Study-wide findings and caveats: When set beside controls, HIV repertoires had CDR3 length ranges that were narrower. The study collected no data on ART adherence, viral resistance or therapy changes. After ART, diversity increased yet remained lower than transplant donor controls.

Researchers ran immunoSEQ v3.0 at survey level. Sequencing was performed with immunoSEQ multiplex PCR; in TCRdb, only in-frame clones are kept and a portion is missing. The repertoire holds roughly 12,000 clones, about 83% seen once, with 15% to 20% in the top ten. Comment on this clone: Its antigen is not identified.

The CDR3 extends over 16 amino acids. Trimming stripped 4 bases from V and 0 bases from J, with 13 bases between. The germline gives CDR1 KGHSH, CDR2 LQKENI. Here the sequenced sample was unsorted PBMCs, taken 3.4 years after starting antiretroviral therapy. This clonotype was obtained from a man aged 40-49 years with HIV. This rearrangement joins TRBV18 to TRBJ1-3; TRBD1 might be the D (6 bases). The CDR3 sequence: CASSLVAGVSGNTIYF. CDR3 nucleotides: TGTGCCAGCTCACTGGTTGCAGGGGTCTCTGGAAACACCATATATTTT.